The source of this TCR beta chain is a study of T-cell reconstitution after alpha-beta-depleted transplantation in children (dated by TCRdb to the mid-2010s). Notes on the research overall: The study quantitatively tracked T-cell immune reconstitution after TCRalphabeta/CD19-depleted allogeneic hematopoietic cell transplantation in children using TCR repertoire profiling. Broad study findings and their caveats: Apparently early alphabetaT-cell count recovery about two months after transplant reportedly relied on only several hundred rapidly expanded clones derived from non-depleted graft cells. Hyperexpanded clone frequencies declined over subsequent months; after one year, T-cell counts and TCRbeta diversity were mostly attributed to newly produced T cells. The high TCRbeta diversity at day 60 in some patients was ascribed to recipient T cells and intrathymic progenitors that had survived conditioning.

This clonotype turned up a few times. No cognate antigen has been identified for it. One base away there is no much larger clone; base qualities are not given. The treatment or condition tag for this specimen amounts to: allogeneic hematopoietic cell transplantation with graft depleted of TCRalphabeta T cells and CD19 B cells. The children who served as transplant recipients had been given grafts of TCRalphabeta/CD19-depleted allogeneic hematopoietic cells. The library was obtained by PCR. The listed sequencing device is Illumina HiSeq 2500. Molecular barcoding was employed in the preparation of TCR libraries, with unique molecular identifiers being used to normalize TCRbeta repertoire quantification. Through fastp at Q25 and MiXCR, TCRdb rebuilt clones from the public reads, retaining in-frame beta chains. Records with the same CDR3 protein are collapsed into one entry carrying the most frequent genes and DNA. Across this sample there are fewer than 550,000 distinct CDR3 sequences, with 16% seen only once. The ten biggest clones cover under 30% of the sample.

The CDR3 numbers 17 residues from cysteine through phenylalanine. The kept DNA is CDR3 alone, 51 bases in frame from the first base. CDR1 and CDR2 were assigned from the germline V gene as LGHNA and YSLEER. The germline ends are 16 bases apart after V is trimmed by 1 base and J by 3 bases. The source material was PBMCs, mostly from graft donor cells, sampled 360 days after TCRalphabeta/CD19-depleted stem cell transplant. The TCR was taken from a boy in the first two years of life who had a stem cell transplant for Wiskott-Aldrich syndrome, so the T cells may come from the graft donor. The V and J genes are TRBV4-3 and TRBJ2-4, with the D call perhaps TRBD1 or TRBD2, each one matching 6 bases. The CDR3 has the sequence CASSQGLLGGGKNIQYF. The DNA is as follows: TGCGCCAGCAGCCAAGGTTTATTGGGGGGCGGCAAAAACATTCAGTACTTC.